The 15 T cell receptor beta chains given below trace back to one sample, sequenced in a study of vaccination and CD4 T cells after COVID-19. Sequencing of cultured CD4+ T cell DNA used the Oncomine TCR Beta short-read assay. TCRdb reanalysed the PCR reads using MiXCR and keeps one entry per CDR3 protein. The repertoire consists of around 9,600 distinct CDR3 sequences, with about 41% occurring once and the leading ten covering 9% to 15%. These receptors lack a known antigen. Specified treatment: roughly 10-day PBMC culture with coronavirus spike peptide pools or control peptides (ViraFEST assay). Sequencing was done on a sample of CD4+ T cells from blood, cultured in vitro. These receptors all stem from a human donor who had recovered from COVID-19.

V and J are TRBV27 and TRBJ2-7; D possibly corresponds to TRBD2 (6 bases). CDR3 length equals 13 residues. In germline, CDR1 is MNHEY, CDR2 SMNVEV (reference sequence). V was trimmed by 0 bases and J by 3 bases, leaving 6 bases between them. The CDR3 is CASSLSGGYEQYF. CDR3 coding DNA: TGTGCCAGCAGTTTATCGGGGGGCTACGAGCAGTACTTC.

The chain joins TRBV18 to TRBJ1-6, with 10 bases aligning to TRBD1. V lost 3 bases and J lost 7; bases outside the gene matches: 0. This CDR3 comprises 14 residues. The germline V gene has CDR1 KGHSH and CDR2 LQKENI. CDR3 nucleotides: TGTGCCAGCTCACCGGGACAGGGGAATTCACCCCTCCACTTT. This translates into CASSPGQGNSPLHF.

This clonotype was counted a few times. The genes are TRBV20-1 and TRBJ1-2; 8 bases are a match to TRBD1. The germline gives CDR1 DFQATT, CDR2 SNEGSKA (reference sequence). CDR3 length: 19 amino acids. V was pared by 4 bases and J by 3 bases, with 22 bases of the junction left unmatched. This CDR3 reads CSANSLMGGQGSGDYGYTF. The CDR3, as DNA: TGCAGTGCTAACTCCCTTATGGGTGGACAGGGAAGCGGCGACTATGGCTACACCTTC.

This clonotype was recorded a few times. The rearrangement uses TRBV18 and TRBJ1-5; 7 bases are shared with TRBD1. CDR1 is KGHSH and CDR2 is LQKENI in the germline V gene. V was pared by 6 bases and J by 7 bases, with 12 bases of the junction left unmatched. The CDR3 has 15 amino acids. The CDR3 loop reads CASSESTGTGQPQHF. CDR3 bases: TGTGCCAGCTCCGAATCGACAGGGACGGGGCAGCCCCAGCATTTT.

The genes are TRBV6-2 or TRBV6-3 and TRBJ2-3; 8 positions agree with TRBD1. Looked up from germline, CDR1 is MNHEY and CDR2 is SVGEGT. The ends lost 7 bases at V and 2 bases at J; junction bases unmatched: 14. The CDR3 totals 17 residues. The CDR3 coding sequence is TGTGCCAGCAACAAGGGGGTTAGACAGGGGATCACAGATACGCAGTATTTT. Its translation is CASNKGVRQGITDTQYF.

The sample holds a few counts of this clonotype. This sequence joins TRBV5-1 and TRBJ1-1; D ambiguous. Trimming cost V 4 bases and J 1 base, with 14 bases left between them. The CDR3 consists of 15 residues. Germline CDR1 is SGHRS and CDR2 is YFSETQ. Written as DNA, the CDR3 is TGCGCCAGCAGCACCGGAGGGCGGGCGAACACTGAAGCTTTCTTT. Amino acid sequence: CASSTGGRANTEAFF.

V usage is TRBV6-1 and J usage is TRBJ1-2; D uncertain. Germline lookup yields CDR1 MNHNS and CDR2 SASEGT. CDR3 length: 15 amino acids. Trimming left V 6 bases short and J 4 bases short, with 18 bases between. The CDR3 protein is CASSAPGRTFYGYTF. DNA of the CDR3: TGTGCCAGCAGCGCCCCCGGACGGACCTTCTATGGCTACACCTTC.

A single count supports this clonotype. The rearrangement uses TRBV5-6 and TRBJ2-3; the D is unclear. The V gene's germline CDR1 is SGHDT and CDR2 YYEEEE. This CDR3 contains 14 residues. The V gene lost 1 base and the J gene lost 1 base, with 7 bases spanning the gap. This chain's CDR3 is CASSLRTRTDTQYF. The CDR3 nucleotides read TGTGCCAGCAGCTTGCGAACCCGCACAGATACGCAGTATTTT. Drawing the rest from reference TRBV5-6 and TRBJ2-3, the complete variable domain is DAGVTQSPTHLIKTRGQQVTLRCSPKSGHDTVSWYQQALGQGPQFIFQYYEEEERQRGNFPDRFSGHQFPNYSSELNVNALLLGDSALYLCASSLRTRTDTQYFGPGTRLTVL.

This clonotype was seen a few times. The CDR3 DNA is TGTGCCAGCAGGCACCGGGACAGGATCTACGAGCAGTACTTC. Protein sequence: CASRHRDRIYEQYF. The gene calls are TRBV6-2 or TRBV6-3 and TRBJ2-7; the match to TRBD1 covers 8 bases. The germline gives CDR1 MNHEY, CDR2 SVGEGT. The CDR3 loop spans 14 amino acids. Germline trimming cut 6 bases from V and 3 bases from J; bases unmatched to any gene: 7.

The genes are TRBV24-1 and TRBJ2-5; D might be TRBD1 (6 bases). Germline V gene data show CDR1 as KGHDR and CDR2 as SFDVKD. This CDR3 is built from 14 residues. The germline V and J ends were trimmed by 2 bases and 5 bases, with 11 bases remaining between them. In DNA form, the CDR3 reads TGTGCCACCAGTGATTCTGGACAGACGGAGACCCAGTACTTC. Translation gives CATSDSGQTETQYF.

The chain employs TRBV11-3 and TRBJ2-5; maybe TRBD1 (6 bases). Germline values: CDR1 SGHNT, CDR2 YENEEA. Between the trimmed V and J ends, which lost 2 bases and 6 bases, there was a span of 10 bases. This CDR3 region has 13 residues. CDR3 DNA sequence: TGTGCCAGCAGCTTATTCAGGGACAAGACCCAGTACTTC. Translated, it gives CASSLFRDKTQYF.

The chain couples TRBV20-1 to TRBJ2-5, with 7 bases fitting TRBD2. The length of the CDR3 is 12 residues. The germline V gene has CDR1 DFQATT and CDR2 SNEGSKA (reference sequence). With 7 bases clipped from V and 5 bases from J, the junction kept 7 bases outside the gene matches. The CDR3 nucleotides read TGCAGTGTCAGGGAGGGTGGGGAGACCCAGTACTTC. Protein sequence: CSVREGGETQYF.

This clonotype was detected a few times. The V call is TRBV7-2, the J call TRBJ2-5; TRBD1 matches at 7 bases. Germline assignment: CDR1 SGHTA and CDR2 FQGNSA. Unmatched junction bases numbered 7, after V lost 2 bases and J lost 4 bases. The CDR3 has 15 amino acids. CDR3 protein: CASSLFDRAGETQYF. The CDR3 nucleotides read TGTGCCAGCAGCTTATTCGACAGGGCAGGAGAGACCCAGTACTTC.

The genes are TRBV20-1 and TRBJ1-1, with TRBD1 identical over 9 bases. The CDR3 has 18 residues. The germline V gene has CDR1 DFQATT and CDR2 SNEGSKA (reference sequence). Germline trimming cut 1 base from V and 4 bases from J; bases unmatched to any gene: 16. The CDR3 is CSARGGDRDRVTGTEAFF. The CDR3 nucleotides read TGCAGTGCTAGAGGTGGGGACCGGGACAGGGTGACGGGCACTGAAGCTTTCTTT.

The CDR3 DNA reads as TGCAGCGTTGAACGGTCGGGGGGCGGCGAGCAGTACTTC. This gives the protein CSVERSGGGEQYF. The chain carries TRBV29-1 and TRBJ2-7; tentatively, D is TRBD2 (7 bases). Germline CDR1 reads SQVTM; CDR2 reads ANQGSEA. This CDR3 has 13 residues. The ends were cut back, 2 bases at V and 6 bases at J, with 14 bases in the middle.